Below, one T cell receptor (beta chain) is given with its context. The antigen is unknown. The data originate from a study of T cell repertoires in cytomegalovirus infection. For the study at large: Recently identified HLA-C-restricted and well-studied HLA-B-restricted CMV epitopes were used. CMV infection together with matching HLA type was indicated by public TCR beta signatures.

Study-wide results and caveats: Ex vivo responses were dominated by HLA-C-restricted CMV-specific TCR beta clonotypes. Cumulative public TCR beta family frequency identified CMV carriers with the relevant HLA.

A single record per CDR3 protein comes from TCRdb applying MiXCR to the reads. The sample consists of around 77,000 distinct CDR3 sequences, 20% to 25% of them appearing once. The specimen comprised CD8+ T cells from cultured PBMCs, sampled from culture after CMV antigen stimulation. This sequence was found in a human donor in good health (CMV status not recorded). Some clones in this sample may be carry-over from other donors' samples.

CDR3 protein: CASTGDSSYGYTF. In nucleotides, the CDR3 is TGTGCCAGCACCGGGGACAGTAGCTATGGCTACACCTTC. This chain joins TRBV6-2 or TRBV6-3 and TRBJ1-2; 7 bases are shared with TRBD1. V trimming: 7 bases; J trimming: 4 bases; junction bases outside the gene matches: 6. The CDR3 extends over 13 amino acids. Looked up from germline, CDR1 is MNHEY and CDR2 is SVGEGT.